This section outlines one T cell receptor beta chain sequence together with its context. The protocol was immunoSEQ multiplex PCR, while the TCRdb copy is restricted to in-frame clones and leaves out a portion. The sample comprises around 220,000 clones, around 88% of which are singletons, and around 1.5% rests with the top ten. This entry belongs to a study of blood T cell repertoires in COVID-19. As for the study in general: Acute-phase and convalescent COVID-19 samples originated in the United States, Italy and Spain.

V shed 0 bases and J shed 7 bases, with 6 bases lying between them. The CDR3 loop spans 13 amino acids. Germline-derived CDR1 and CDR2 are SEHNR and FQNEAQ (reference sequence). Sample: peripheral blood. V usage is TRBV7-9 and J usage is TRBJ2-2; D is undetermined. The clonotype originates from a man aged 18 to 35 with active or convalescent COVID-19. This CDR3 is CASSLAPLGELFF. The CDR3 region has the DNA TGTGCCAGCAGCTTAGCCCCCCTCGGGGAGCTGTTTTTT.